The clone carrying this T cell receptor (beta chain) was seen a handful of times. Its cognate antigen is unknown. The germline V gene has CDR1 SQVTM and CDR2 ANQGSEA. The germline V and J ends were trimmed by 5 bases and 0 bases, with 11 bases remaining between them. This CDR3 contains 13 residues. These data come from a study of early T cells in non-severe SARS-CoV-2 infection. Overall study: The authors sequenced bulk RNA from unsorted whole blood, leaving chains unpaired. General study points: VDJdb matching, biased toward anti-spike CD8 responses, missed private and CD4 specificities.

Tagging with unique molecular identifiers was applied to individual cDNA molecules. TCRdb passed the 5' RACE reads through MiXCR, listing each CDR3 protein once. The profile shows some 66,000 distinct CDR3 sequences, roughly an eighth of them singletons. Material: whole blood. This sequence originates from an adult who was a healthcare worker with PCR-confirmed SARS-CoV-2 infection or an uninfected control (not recorded which). The chain has TRBV29-1 and TRBJ2-7; D is unresolved. The CDR3 bases are TGCAGCGTTCTCAACGGCCTCTCCTACGAGCAGTACTTC. Its protein is CSVLNGLSYEQYF.